Listed here are 6 T cell receptor beta chains from one sample, sequenced in a study of read filtering for tumor transcriptome and immune sequencing. The library was built from roughly 400 ng RNA with molecular barcoded adaptors for alpha/delta and beta/gamma chains. TCRdb recomputed calls from the reads with MiXCR, one row per CDR3 protein. Here the sample spans 40,000 or so distinct CDR3 sequences, 14% being singletons. The sample consisted of a population of CD138-negative cells sorted from bone marrow. Source of these receptors: a donor over 35 with multiple myeloma.

As to this clonotype: Since a far larger clone is one base different, this is likely a read error. The chain combines TRBV6-5 with TRBJ2-1, with 9 bases identical to TRBD2. This CDR3 has 15 amino acids. Germline loops: CDR1 MNHEY, CDR2 SVGAGI. After removal of 6 bases from V and 0 bases from J, the junction contained 3 bases not matched to a gene. CDR3 coding DNA: TGTGCCAGCAGCCATAGCGGGGGCTCCTACAATGAGCAGTTCTTC. Protein: CASSHSGGSYNEQFF.

V and J are TRBV4-3 and TRBJ2-7; no firm D call. Germline-derived CDR1 and CDR2 are LGHNA and YSLEER. V gave up 0 bases and J gave up 0 bases, with 9 bases separating them. This CDR3 region has 15 residues. The CDR3 region is CASSQEGRCSYEQYF. The DNA of the CDR3 is TGCGCCAGCAGCCAAGAAGGTCGGTGCTCCTACGAGCAGTACTTC.

This clonotype was seen many times. CDR3 loop: CASSTPRVAEEEQYF. As DNA, the CDR3 is TGTGCCAGCAGCACCCCAAGGGTTGCTGAGGAGGAGCAGTACTTC. The chain uses TRBV2 and TRBJ2-7, with D unresolved. V was trimmed by 6 bases and J by 7 bases, leaving 22 bases between them. This CDR3 region has 15 residues. CDR1 is SNHLY, CDR2 FYNNEI, per germline.

This clonotype showed up many times. V and J are TRBV7-3 and TRBJ2-2; 11 positions match TRBD1. The CDR3 length is 19 residues. Germline V CDR1 and CDR2: SGHTA, FQGTGA. Trimming took 2 bases from V and 8 from J; bases not matched to a gene: 16. The CDR3 DNA reads as TGTGCCAGCAGCTTATTGGTAGACGGAGACGGACAGGGGGCTGGGGAGCTGTTTTTT. Its protein product is CASSLLVDGDGQGAGELFF.

As to this clonotype: At one end the junction does not follow the germline gene, possibly because of a read error. The CDR3: CSASGTNGGREQFF. CDR3 coding DNA: TGCAGTGCCTCCGGGACTAACGGGGGTAGGGAGCAGTTTTTC. V usage is TRBV20-1 and J usage is TRBJ2-1; 7 nucleotides line up with TRBD2. The CDR3 is 14 residues long. Germline assignment: CDR1 DFQATT and CDR2 SNEGSKA (reference sequence).

V gene TRBV29-1 combines with J gene TRBJ2-7, with D tentatively TRBD2 (5 bases). Germline V gene lookup returns CDR1 SQVTM and CDR2 ANQGSEA. Trimming removed 4 bases from V and 3 bases from J, with 13 bases in between. This CDR3 has 13 amino acids. The CDR3, as DNA: TGCAGCGTTGTATTAATGAGGGACTACGAGCAGTACTTC. It is translated as CSVVLMRDYEQYF.